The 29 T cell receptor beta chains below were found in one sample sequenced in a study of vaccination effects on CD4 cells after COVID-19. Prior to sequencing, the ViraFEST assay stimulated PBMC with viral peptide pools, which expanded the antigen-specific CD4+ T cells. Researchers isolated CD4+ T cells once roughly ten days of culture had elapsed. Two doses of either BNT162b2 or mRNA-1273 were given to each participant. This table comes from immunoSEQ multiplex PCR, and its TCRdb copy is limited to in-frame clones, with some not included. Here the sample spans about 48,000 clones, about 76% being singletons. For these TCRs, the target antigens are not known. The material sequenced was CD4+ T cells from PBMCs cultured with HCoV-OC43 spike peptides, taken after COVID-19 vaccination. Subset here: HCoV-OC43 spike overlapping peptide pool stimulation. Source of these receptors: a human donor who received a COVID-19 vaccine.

This CDR3 reads CATSDTGGWQPQHF. CDR3 coding DNA: TGTGCCACCAGTGATACAGGGGGCTGGCAGCCCCAGCATTTT. The rearrangement joins TRBV24-1 to TRBJ1-5; 9 nucleotides line up with TRBD1. The CDR3 is made up of 14 amino acids. CDR1 KGHDR and CDR2 SFDVKD come from the germline V gene. J was trimmed by 7 bases and V by 3 bases; bases with no gene match: 3.

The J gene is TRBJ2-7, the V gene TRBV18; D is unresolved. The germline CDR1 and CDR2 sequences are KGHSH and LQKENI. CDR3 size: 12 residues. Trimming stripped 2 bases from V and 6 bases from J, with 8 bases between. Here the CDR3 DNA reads TGTGCCAGCTCACCAGACGGTGGCGAGCAGTACTTC. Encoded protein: CASSPDGGEQYF.

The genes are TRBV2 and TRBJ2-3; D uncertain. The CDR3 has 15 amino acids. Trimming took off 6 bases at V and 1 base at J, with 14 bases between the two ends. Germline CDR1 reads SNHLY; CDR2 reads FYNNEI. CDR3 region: CASSQSQPGTDTQYF. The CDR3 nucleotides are TGTGCCAGCAGCCAGAGTCAACCAGGCACAGATACGCAGTATTTT. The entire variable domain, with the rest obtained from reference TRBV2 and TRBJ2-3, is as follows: EPEVTQTPSHQVTQMGQEVILRCVPISNHLYFYWYRQILGQKVEFLVSFYNNEISEKSEIFDDQFSVERPDGSNFTLKIRSTKLEDSAMYFCASSQSQPGTDTQYFGPGTRLTVL.

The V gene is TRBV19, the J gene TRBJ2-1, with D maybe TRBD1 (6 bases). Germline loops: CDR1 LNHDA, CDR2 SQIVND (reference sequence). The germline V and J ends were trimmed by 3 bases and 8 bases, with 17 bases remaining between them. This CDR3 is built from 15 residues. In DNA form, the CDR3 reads TGTGCCAGTAGTATCTTGGGGTCAGGGGCCGATGAGCAGTTCTTC. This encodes CASSILGSGADEQFF.

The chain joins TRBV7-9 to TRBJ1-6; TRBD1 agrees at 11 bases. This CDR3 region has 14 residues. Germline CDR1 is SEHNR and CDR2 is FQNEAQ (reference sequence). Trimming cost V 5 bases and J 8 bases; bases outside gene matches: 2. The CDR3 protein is CASSRDRGDSPLHF. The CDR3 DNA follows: TGTGCCAGCAGCCGGGACAGGGGGGATTCACCCCTCCACTTT.

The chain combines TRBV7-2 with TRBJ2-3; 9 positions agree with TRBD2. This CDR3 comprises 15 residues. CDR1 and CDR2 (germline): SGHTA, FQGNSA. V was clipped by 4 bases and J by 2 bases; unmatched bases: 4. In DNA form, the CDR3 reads TGTGCCAGCAGCTCGCGGGGGGGTTTCACAGATACGCAGTATTTT. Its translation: CASSSRGGFTDTQYF.

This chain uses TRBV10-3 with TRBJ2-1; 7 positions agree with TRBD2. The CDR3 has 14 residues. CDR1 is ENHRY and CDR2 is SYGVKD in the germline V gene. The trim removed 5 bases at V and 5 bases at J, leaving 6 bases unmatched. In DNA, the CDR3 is TGTGCCATCAGTCACGGACTAGGGGACAATGAGCAGTTCTTC. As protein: CAISHGLGDNEQFF.

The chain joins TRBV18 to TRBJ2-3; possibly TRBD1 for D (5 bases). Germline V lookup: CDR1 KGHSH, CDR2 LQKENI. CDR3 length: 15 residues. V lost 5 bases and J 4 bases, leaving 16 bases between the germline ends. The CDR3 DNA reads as TGTGCCAGCTCAAATAGAAGGGGATTGTCAGATACGCAGTATTTT. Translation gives CASSNRRGLSDTQYF.

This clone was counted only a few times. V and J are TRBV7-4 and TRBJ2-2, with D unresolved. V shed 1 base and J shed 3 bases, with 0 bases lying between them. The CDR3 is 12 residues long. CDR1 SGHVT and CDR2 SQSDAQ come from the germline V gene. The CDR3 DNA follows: TGTGCCAGCAGCTTAGACACCGGGGAGCTGTTTTTT. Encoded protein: CASSLDTGELFF.

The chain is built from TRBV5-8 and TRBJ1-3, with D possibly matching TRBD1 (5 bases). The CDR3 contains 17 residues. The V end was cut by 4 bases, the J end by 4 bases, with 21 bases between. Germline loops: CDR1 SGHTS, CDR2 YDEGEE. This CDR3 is CASSRTTTSQGGNTIYF. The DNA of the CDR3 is TGTGCCAGCAGCCGAACTACGACGTCGCAGGGAGGAAACACCATATATTTT.

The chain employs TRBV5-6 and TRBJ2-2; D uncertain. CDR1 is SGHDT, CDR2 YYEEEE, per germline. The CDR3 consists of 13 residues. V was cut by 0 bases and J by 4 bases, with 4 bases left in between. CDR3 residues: CASSLEPTGELFF. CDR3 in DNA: TGTGCCAGCAGCTTGGAGCCCACCGGGGAGCTGTTTTTT.

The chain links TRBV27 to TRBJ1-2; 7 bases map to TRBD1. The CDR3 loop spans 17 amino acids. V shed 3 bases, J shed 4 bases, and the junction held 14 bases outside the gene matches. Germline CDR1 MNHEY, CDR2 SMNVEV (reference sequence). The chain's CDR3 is CASSFLTRKQGLYGYTF. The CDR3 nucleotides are TGTGCCAGCAGTTTCCTGACGCGGAAACAGGGGCTCTATGGCTACACCTTC.

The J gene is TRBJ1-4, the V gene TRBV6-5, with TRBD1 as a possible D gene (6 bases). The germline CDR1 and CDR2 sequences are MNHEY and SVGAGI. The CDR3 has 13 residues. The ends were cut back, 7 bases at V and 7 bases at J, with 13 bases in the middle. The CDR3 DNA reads TGTGCCAGCACCAACGGGGGCTTTGAAAAACTGTTTTTT. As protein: CASTNGGFEKLFF.

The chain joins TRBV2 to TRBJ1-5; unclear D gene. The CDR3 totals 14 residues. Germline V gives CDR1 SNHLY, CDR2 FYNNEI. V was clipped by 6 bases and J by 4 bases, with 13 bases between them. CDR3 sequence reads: CASSTMRANQPQHF. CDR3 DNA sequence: TGTGCCAGCAGCACAATGCGGGCAAATCAGCCCCAGCATTTT.

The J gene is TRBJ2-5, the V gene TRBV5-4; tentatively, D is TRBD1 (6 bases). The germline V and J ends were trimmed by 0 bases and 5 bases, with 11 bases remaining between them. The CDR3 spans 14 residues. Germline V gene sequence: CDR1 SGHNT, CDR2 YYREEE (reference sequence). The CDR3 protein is CASSLARGGETQYF. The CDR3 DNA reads TGTGCCAGCAGCTTGGCCAGGGGTGGTGAGACCCAGTACTTC.

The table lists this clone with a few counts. CDR3 loop: CASSSEGETDTEAFF. As DNA, the CDR3 is TGTGCCAGCAGCTCGGAGGGGGAAACGGACACTGAAGCTTTCTTT. This chain joins TRBV13 and TRBJ1-1; possible D gene TRBD1, 6 bases. The germline V gene has CDR1 PRHDT and CDR2 FYEKMQ (reference sequence). The germline V and J ends were trimmed by 4 bases and 3 bases, with 15 bases remaining between them. There are 15 residues in the CDR3. Using reference TRBV13 and TRBJ1-1 for the parts outside the CDR3, the full variable domain is AAGVIQSPRHLIKEKRETATLKCYPIPRHDTVYWYQQGPGQDPQFLISFYEKMQSDKGSIPDRFSAQQFSDYHSELNMSSLELGDSALYFCASSSEGETDTEAFFGQGTRLTVV.

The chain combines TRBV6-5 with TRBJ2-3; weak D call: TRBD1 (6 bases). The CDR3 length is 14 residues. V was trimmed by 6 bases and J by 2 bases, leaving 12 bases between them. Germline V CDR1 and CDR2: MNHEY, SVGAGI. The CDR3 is CASRTGQYTDTQYF. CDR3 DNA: TGTGCCAGCAGGACGGGACAATACACAGATACGCAGTATTTT.

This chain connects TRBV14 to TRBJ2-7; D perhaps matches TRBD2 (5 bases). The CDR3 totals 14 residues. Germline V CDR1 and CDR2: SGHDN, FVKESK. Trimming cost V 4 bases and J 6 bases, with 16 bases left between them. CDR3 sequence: CASSLVAGSTEQYF. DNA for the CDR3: TGTGCCAGCAGCCTTGTCGCGGGTTCCACCGAGCAGTACTTC.

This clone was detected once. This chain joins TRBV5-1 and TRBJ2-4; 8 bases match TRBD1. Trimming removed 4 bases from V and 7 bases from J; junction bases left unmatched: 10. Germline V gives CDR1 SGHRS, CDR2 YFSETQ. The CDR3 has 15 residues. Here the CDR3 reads CASSPFGTGVNIQYF. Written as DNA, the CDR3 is TGCGCCAGCAGCCCTTTTGGGACAGGAGTTAACATTCAGTACTTC. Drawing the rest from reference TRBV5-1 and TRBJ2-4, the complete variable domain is KAGVTQTPRYLIKTRGQQVTLSCSPISGHRSVSWYQQTPGQGLQFLFEYFSETQRNKGNFPGRFSGRQFSNSRSEMNVSTLELGDSALYLCASSPFGTGVNIQYFGAGTRLSVL.

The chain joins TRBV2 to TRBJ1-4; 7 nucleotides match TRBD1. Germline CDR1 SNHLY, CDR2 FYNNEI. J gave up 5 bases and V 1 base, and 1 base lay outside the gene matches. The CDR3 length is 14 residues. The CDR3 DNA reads TGTGCCAGCAGTGAAGACAGGGGCAATGAAAAACTGTTTTTT. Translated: CASSEDRGNEKLFF.

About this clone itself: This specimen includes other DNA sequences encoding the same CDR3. CDR3 protein: CASSLPGGTDTQYF. CDR3 bases: TGCGCCAGCAGCCTACCGGGGGGCACAGATACGCAGTATTTT. This rearrangement joins TRBV5-1 to TRBJ2-3, with a possible D match to TRBD2 (6 bases). This CDR3 comprises 14 residues. The V and J ends lost 4 bases and 1 base respectively, with 10 bases between them. Germline-derived CDR1 and CDR2 are SGHRS and YFSETQ. Together with reference TRBV5-1 and TRBJ2-3, the CDR3 gives the full variable domain: KAGVTQTPRYLIKTRGQQVTLSCSPISGHRSVSWYQQTPGQGLQFLFEYFSETQRNKGNFPGRFSGRQFSNSRSEMNVSTLELGDSALYLCASSLPGGTDTQYFGPGTRLTVL.

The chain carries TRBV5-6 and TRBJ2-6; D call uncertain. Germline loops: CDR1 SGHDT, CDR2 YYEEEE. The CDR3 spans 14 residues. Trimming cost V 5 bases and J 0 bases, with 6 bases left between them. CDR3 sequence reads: CASSFYSGANVLTF. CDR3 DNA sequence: TGTGCCAGCAGTTTTTACTCTGGGGCCAACGTCCTGACTTTC.

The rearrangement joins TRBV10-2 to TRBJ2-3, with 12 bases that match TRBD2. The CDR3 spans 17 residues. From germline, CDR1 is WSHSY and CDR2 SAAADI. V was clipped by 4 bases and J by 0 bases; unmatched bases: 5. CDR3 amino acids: CASSGLAGGTSTDTQYF. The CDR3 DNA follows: TGCGCCAGCAGTGGGCTAGCGGGAGGGACAAGCACAGATACGCAGTATTTT.

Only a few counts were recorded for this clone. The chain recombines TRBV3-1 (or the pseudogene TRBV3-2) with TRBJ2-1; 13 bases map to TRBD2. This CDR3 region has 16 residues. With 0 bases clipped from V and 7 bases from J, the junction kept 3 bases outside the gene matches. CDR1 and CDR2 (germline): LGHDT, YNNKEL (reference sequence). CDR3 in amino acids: CASSQEGLAGMNEQFF. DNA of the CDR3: TGTGCCAGCAGCCAAGAGGGACTAGCGGGGATGAATGAGCAGTTCTTC.

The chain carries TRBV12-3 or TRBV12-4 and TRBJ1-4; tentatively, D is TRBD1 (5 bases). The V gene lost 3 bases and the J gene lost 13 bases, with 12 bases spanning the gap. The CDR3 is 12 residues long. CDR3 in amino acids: CASSFWGTVLFF. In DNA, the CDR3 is TGTGCCAGCAGTTTTTGGGGGACGGTACTGTTTTTT.

The CDR3 DNA is TGTGCCAGCAGTGCAGGACAGCCTAGGGCTGAAAAACTGTTTTTT. Residues: CASSAGQPRAEKLFF. The chain has TRBV2 and TRBJ1-4, with D tentatively TRBD1 (6 bases). The germline V gene encodes CDR1 SNHLY and CDR2 FYNNEI. The CDR3 length is 15 residues. The germline V and J ends were trimmed by 4 bases and 7 bases, with 16 bases remaining between them.

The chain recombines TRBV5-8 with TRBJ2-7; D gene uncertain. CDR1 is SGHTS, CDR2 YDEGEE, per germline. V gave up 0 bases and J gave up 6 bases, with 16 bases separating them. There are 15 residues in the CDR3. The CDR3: CASSLEGALGSEQYF. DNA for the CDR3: TGTGCCAGCAGCTTGGAAGGTGCCCTCGGATCCGAGCAGTACTTC.

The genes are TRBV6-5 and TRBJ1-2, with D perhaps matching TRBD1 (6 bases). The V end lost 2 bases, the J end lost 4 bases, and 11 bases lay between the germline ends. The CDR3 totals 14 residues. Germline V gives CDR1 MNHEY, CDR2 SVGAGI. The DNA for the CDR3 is TGTGCCAGCAGTTACCGGACAGATATCTATGGCTACACCTTC. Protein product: CASSYRTDIYGYTF.

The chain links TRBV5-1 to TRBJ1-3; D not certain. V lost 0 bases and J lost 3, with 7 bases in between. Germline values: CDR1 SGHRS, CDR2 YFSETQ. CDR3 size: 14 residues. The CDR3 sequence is CASSLAGYGNTIYF. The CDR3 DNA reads TGCGCCAGCAGCTTGGCTGGGTATGGAAACACCATATATTTT. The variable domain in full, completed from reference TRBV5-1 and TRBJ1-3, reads KAGVTQTPRYLIKTRGQQVTLSCSPISGHRSVSWYQQTPGQGLQFLFEYFSETQRNKGNFPGRFSGRQFSNSRSEMNVSTLELGDSALYLCASSLAGYGNTIYFGEGSWLTVV.